Described below is a single T cell receptor beta chain sequence and its context. The entry originates in a study of CD8 T cells in Susac syndrome. With random hexamers, 0.5 to 1 ug RNA was reverse transcribed. TCRdb re-derived calls from the immunoSEQ multiplex PCR reads in MiXCR, one entry per CDR3 protein. The sample lists about 140,000 distinct CDR3 sequences, approximately 95% occurring once. Germline CDR1 SEHNR, CDR2 FQNEAQ (reference sequence). CDR3 length: 18 amino acids. V trimming: 3 bases; J trimming: 4 bases; junction bases outside the gene matches: 15. The V call is TRBV7-9, the J call TRBJ2-3; 8 bases are shared with TRBD2. Sequencing input: CD4+ T cells from PBMCs. This receptor was taken from a human donor with multiple sclerosis. CDR3 sequence reads: CASSFPLGKREYSDTQYF. In DNA, the CDR3 is TGTGCCAGCAGCTTCCCGCTTGGGAAGCGGGAGTATTCAGATACGCAGTATTTT.